This T cell receptor beta chain appears in the sequencing data of a study of OX40 agonist ivuxolimab in advanced cancers. Study-wide points: Low levels of normalized T-cell clonal expansion also appeared in some nonresponders.

With regard to this clone: What it binds is not known.

The germline CDR1 and CDR2 sequences are LGHNT and FRNRAP. Trimming left V 4 bases short and J 0 bases short, with 16 bases between. The CDR3 is 16 residues long. Clones were read by immunoSEQ multiplex PCR, and TCRdb kept only the in-frame ones, dropping some. The profile shows roughly 76,000 clones, 80% to 90% of them singletons. Sequenced material: CD4+ or CD8+ T cells sorted from blood, taken in a trial of the OX40 agonist ivuxolimab. The chain combines TRBV12-5 with TRBJ2-7; D could derive from TRBD1 or TRBD2 (6 bases each). The origin of this receptor is an adult with an advanced solid tumor such as melanoma, head and neck, liver or kidney cancer. CDR3 bases: TGTGCTAGTGGTTACCTTCAAGGGGGGCTCTCCTACGAGCAGTACTTC. Its protein is CASGYLQGGLSYEQYF.